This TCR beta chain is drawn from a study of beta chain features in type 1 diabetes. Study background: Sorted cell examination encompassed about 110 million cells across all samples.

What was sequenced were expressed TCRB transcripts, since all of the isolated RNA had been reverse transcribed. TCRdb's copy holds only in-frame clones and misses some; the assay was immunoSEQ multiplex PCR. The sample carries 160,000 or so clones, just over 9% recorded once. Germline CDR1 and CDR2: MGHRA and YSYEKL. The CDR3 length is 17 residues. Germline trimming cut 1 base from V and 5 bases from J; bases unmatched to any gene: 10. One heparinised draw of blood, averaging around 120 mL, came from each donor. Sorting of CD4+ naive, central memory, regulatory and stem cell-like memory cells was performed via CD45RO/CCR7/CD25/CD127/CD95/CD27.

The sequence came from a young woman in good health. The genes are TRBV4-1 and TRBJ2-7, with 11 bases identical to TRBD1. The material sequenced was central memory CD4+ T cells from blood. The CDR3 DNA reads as TGCGCCAGCAGCCAAGGCGTACGGGACAGGGGGACCAACGAGCAGTACTTC. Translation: CASSQGVRDRGTNEQYF.